This T cell receptor (beta chain) emerged from a study of cytomegalovirus exposure and HLA in healthy donors. The CDR3 length is 15 residues. Trimming removed 2 bases from V and 5 bases from J; junction bases left unmatched: 3. Per the germline V gene, CDR1 is SGDLS and CDR2 is YYNGEE. The PCR used 60 Vbeta and 13 Jbeta primers. TCRdb's table, derived via immunoSEQ multiplex PCR, lists solely in-frame clones and lacks some. The table shows roughly 99,000 clones, with roughly 80% occurring only once. The sequence was obtained from a man aged 25-45 years in good health and CMV-seronegative. Specimen: PBMCs. The chain links TRBV9 to TRBJ2-1; 11 bases match TRBD2. The CDR3 DNA reads as TGTGCCAGCAGCGTTACTAGCGGGGGACACAATGAGCAGTTCTTC. Amino acid sequence: CASSVTSGGHNEQFF.